These 8 T cell receptor beta chains share one sample of origin, sequenced in a study of cytomegalovirus exposure and HLA in healthy donors. Clones were read by immunoSEQ multiplex PCR, and TCRdb kept only the in-frame ones, dropping some. The sample yields 65,000 to 75,000 clones, 96% seen once. Sequencing was done on a sample of PBMCs. The receptors were sampled from a woman younger than 30 in good health and CMV-seropositive.

CDR3: CASSTRTGGPYSYNEQFF. CDR3 sequence (DNA): TGTGCCAGCAGTACTCGGACAGGGGGGCCCTACTCCTACAATGAGCAGTTCTTC. The V gene is TRBV27, the J gene TRBJ2-1, with 10 bases fitting TRBD1. The CDR3 covers 18 residues. V shed 5 bases and J 0 bases; nucleotides not matched to a gene: 10. Germline V gene lookup returns CDR1 MNHEY and CDR2 SMNVEV (reference sequence).

This clone has just one count. This chain joins TRBV9 and TRBJ2-7; D perhaps matches TRBD2 (5 bases). Germline values: CDR1 SGDLS, CDR2 YYNGEE. V was clipped by 0 bases and J by 3 bases, with 16 bases between them. This CDR3 spans 16 amino acids. The CDR3 coding sequence is TGTGCCAGCAGCGTAGATGGAGGAAGCCCCTACTACGAGCAGTACTTC. Amino acid sequence: CASSVDGGSPYYEQYF.

This clone was recorded once. The V call is TRBV6-1, the J call TRBJ2-2; D unclear. V was clipped by 1 base and J by 1 base, with 13 bases between them. The CDR3 is 17 amino acids. Germline CDR1 reads MNHNS; CDR2 reads SASEGT. The CDR3 spells CASSEGAVLQNTGELFF. As DNA, the CDR3 is TGTGCCAGCAGTGAAGGGGCCGTACTTCAGAACACCGGGGAGCTGTTTTTT.

This chain connects TRBV27 to TRBJ2-3; TRBD2 aligns across 9 bases. The V segment lost 6 bases and the J segment 1 base; nucleotides outside the gene matches: 5. The CDR3 consists of 15 residues. CDR1 MNHEY and CDR2 SMNVEV come from the germline V gene (reference sequence). The DNA of the CDR3 is TGTGCCAGCAGGGAAGCGGGAGGCGGCACAGATACGCAGTATTTT. Encoded protein: CASREAGGGTDTQYF.

The chain recombines TRBV12-5 with TRBJ2-3, with TRBD1 matching over 10 bases. The CDR3 covers 14 residues. J gave up 6 bases and V 11 bases, and 11 bases lay outside the gene matches. CDR1 is LGHNT, CDR2 FRNRAP, per germline. The CDR3 DNA is TGTGCTCCTCTCCGGGACAGGGGCGCGGATACGCAGTATTTT. Amino acids: CAPLRDRGADTQYF.

The chain uses TRBV30 and TRBJ2-7; tentative D call: TRBD2 (6 bases). This CDR3 has 13 amino acids. V gave up 6 bases and J gave up 1 base, with 13 bases separating them. Germline assignment: CDR1 GTSNPN and CDR2 SVGIG (reference sequence). The CDR3 nucleotides read TGTGCCTGCCTCCGGGACTGGTCCTACGAGCAGTACTTC. Translation gives CACLRDWSYEQYF. The complete variable domain, with remaining parts taken from reference TRBV30 and TRBJ2-7, reads SQTIHQWPATLVQPVGSPLSLECTVEGTSNPNLYWYRQAAGRGLQLLFYSVGIGQISSEVPQNLSASRPQDRQFILSSKKLLLSDSGFYLCACLRDWSYEQYFGPGTRLTVT.

CDR3 DNA sequence: TGTGCCAGCGAGGGACAAGGCTCCTACGAGCAGTACTTC. Translated, it gives CASEGQGSYEQYF. The chain employs TRBV2 and TRBJ2-7; D may be TRBD1 (6 bases). The V and J ends lost 8 bases and 0 bases respectively, with 11 bases between them. The CDR3 is 13 residues long. Germline V gene lookup returns CDR1 SNHLY and CDR2 FYNNEI. The variable domain in full, completed from reference TRBV2 and TRBJ2-7, reads EPEVTQTPSHQVTQMGQEVILRCVPISNHLYFYWYRQILGQKVEFLVSFYNNEISEKSEIFDDQFSVERPDGSNFTLKIRSTKLEDSAMYFCASEGQGSYEQYFGPGTRLTVT.

The CDR3 nucleotides read TGTGCCAGTAGTTCGGGGACAGGGAGCTCCTACGAGCAGTACTTC. Encoded protein: CASSSGTGSSYEQYF. The chain has TRBV19 and TRBJ2-7, with 9 bases fitting TRBD1. The length of the CDR3 is 15 residues. Germline V gene data show CDR1 as LNHDA and CDR2 as SQIVND (reference sequence). Germline trimming cut 5 bases from V and 0 bases from J; bases unmatched to any gene: 5.